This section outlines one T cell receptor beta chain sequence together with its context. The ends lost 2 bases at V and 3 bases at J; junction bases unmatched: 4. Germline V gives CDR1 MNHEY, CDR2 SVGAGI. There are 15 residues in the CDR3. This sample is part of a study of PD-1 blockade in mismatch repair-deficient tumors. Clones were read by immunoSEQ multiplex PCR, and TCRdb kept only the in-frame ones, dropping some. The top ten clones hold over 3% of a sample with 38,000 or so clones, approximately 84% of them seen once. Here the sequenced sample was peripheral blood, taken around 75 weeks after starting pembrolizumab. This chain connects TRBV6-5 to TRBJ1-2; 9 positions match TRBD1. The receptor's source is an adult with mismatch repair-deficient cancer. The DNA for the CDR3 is TGTGCCAGCAGTTACCACAGGGGGCTGGACTATGGCTACACCTTC. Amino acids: CASSYHRGLDYGYTF.